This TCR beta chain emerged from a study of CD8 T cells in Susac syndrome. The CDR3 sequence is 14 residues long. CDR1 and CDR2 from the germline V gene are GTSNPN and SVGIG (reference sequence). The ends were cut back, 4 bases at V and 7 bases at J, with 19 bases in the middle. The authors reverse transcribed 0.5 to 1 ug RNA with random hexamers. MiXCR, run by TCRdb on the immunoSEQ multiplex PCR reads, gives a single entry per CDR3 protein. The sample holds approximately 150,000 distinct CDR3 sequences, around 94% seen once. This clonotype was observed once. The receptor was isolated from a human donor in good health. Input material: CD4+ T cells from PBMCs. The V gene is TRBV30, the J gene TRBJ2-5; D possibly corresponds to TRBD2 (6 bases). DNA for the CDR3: TGTGCCTGGAAAGCTGTGGGGGGAGAAGGGACCCAGTACTTC. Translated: CAWKAVGGEGTQYF.